These 8 T cell receptor beta chains came from one sample sequenced in a study of OX40 agonist ivuxolimab in advanced cancers. Clones were sequenced by immunoSEQ multiplex PCR, and TCRdb holds only the in-frame ones, with some missing. The repertoire includes 50,000 to 55,000 clones, roughly nine tenths of them detected once, and approximately 11% sits in the top ten. The sample consisted of CD4+ or CD8+ T cells sorted from blood, taken in a trial of the OX40 agonist ivuxolimab. The receptors originated from an adult with an advanced solid tumor such as melanoma, head and neck, liver or kidney cancer.

This clone came up a few times. The chain recombines TRBV4-1 with TRBJ1-2; D perhaps matches TRBD1 (6 bases). The ends were cut back, 1 base at V and 0 bases at J, with 6 bases in the middle. CDR3 length: 14 residues. The V gene's germline CDR1 is MGHRA and CDR2 YSYEKL. DNA for the CDR3: TGCGCCAGCAGCCAAGGGACAGCTAACTATGGCTACACCTTC. This gives the protein CASSQGTANYGYTF.

This clone came up once. The rearrangement joins TRBV11-3 to TRBJ2-6; D remains ambiguous. This CDR3 has 16 residues. The germline V gene encodes CDR1 SGHNT and CDR2 YENEEA. V gave up 5 bases and J gave up 3 bases, with 14 bases separating them. CDR3 region: CASSPHAKGGANVLTF. In DNA, the CDR3 is TGTGCCAGCAGCCCCCACGCGAAGGGTGGGGCCAACGTCCTGACTTTC.

The V call is TRBV14, the J call TRBJ2-5, with 7 bases aligning to TRBD2. CDR3 length equals 16 residues. Trimming took 1 base from V and 1 from J; bases not matched to a gene: 6. Per the germline V gene, CDR1 is SGHDN and CDR2 is FVKESK. The DNA for the CDR3 is TGTGCCAGCAGCCAAGGGGGACTATCAATCCAAGAGACCCAGTACTTC. Translated, it gives CASSQGGLSIQETQYF.

A word on this clone: At the DNA level, this CDR3 is encoded by other sequences in the same sample as well. The V call is TRBV7-9, the J call TRBJ2-5; 10 bases line up with TRBD1. Germline values: CDR1 SEHNR, CDR2 FQNEAQ (reference sequence). V lost 5 bases, J lost 5 bases, and 8 bases stayed unmatched. This CDR3 is built from 15 residues. DNA for the CDR3: TGTGCCAGCAGCCTGACAGGGGGCTATCGGGAGACCCAGTACTTC. It is translated as CASSLTGGYRETQYF.

The chain has TRBV28 and TRBJ1-1, with D possibly TRBD1 on 6 matching bases. With 7 bases removed from V and 6 bases from J, the gap between germline ends came to 21 bases. This CDR3 has 15 amino acids. Germline CDR1 and CDR2: MDHEN and SYDVKM. CDR3 sequence: CASTPLRGDVSEAFF. The CDR3 DNA sequence: TGTGCCAGCACCCCCTTGAGGGGGGACGTTTCTGAAGCTTTCTTT.

The CDR3 loop reads CASRAPSGGSYEQYF. The CDR3, as DNA: TGTGCCAGCAGAGCCCCTAGCGGGGGCTCCTACGAGCAGTACTTC. This chain uses TRBV28 with TRBJ2-7, with 10 bases lining up with TRBD2. The J segment lost 0 bases and the V segment lost 6 bases, leaving 5 bases of the junction unmatched. The CDR3 has 15 residues. The germline V gene encodes CDR1 MDHEN and CDR2 SYDVKM.

The chain links TRBV11-3 to TRBJ2-1; 8 nucleotides agree with TRBD1. The CDR3 consists of 16 residues. Germline V CDR1 and CDR2: SGHNT, YENEEA. J gave up 7 bases and V 5 bases, and 13 bases lay outside the gene matches. The CDR3 here is CASSPGTGQGRNEQFF. In DNA form, the CDR3 reads TGTGCCAGCAGCCCAGGGACTGGACAGGGACGAAATGAGCAGTTCTTC.

This clone was seen once. The V call is TRBV28, the J call TRBJ2-5; D is ambiguous. The DNA end is a closer match to TRBJ2-7, so the J assignment may be wrong. Per the germline V gene, CDR1 is MDHEN and CDR2 is SYDVKM. This CDR3 has 11 residues. The CDR3 loop is CASSSRYEQYF. CDR3 sequence (DNA): TGTGCCAGCAGTTCGCGCTACGAGCAGTACTTC.